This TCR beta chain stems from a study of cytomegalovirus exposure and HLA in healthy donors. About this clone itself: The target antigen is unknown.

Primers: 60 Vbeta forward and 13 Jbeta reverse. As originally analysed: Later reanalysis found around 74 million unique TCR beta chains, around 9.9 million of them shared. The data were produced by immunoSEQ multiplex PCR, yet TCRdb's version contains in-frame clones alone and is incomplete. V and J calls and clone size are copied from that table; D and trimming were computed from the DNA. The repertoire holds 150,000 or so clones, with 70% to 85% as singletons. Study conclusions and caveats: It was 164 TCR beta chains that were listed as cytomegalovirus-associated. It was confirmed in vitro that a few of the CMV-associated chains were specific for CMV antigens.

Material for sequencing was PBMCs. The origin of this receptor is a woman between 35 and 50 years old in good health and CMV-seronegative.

The CDR3, as DNA: TGTGCCAGCAGCTTAGGGGGAGCTAACTATGGCTACACCTTC. It is translated as CASSLGGANYGYTF. This chain links TRBV7-9 with TRBJ1-2; no definite D call. From germline, CDR1 is SEHNR and CDR2 FQNEAQ (reference sequence). CDR3 length: 14 residues. Trimming cost V 1 base and J 0 bases, with 6 bases left between them.